These 23 T cell receptor beta chains came from one sample sequenced in a study of shared clonotypes between healthy human individuals. Sequencing used immunoSEQ multiplex PCR; TCRdb keeps in-frame clones, though not all of them. The repertoire holds about 2 million clones, with approximately 95% as singletons. The sample taken for sequencing was naive CD4+ T cells sorted from blood. Subset in this sample: CD45RA+ positively selected. These receptors were taken from a man aged 18 to 35 in good health.

The chain uses TRBV7-9 and TRBJ2-2; 10 bases agree with TRBD2. The germline gives CDR1 SEHNR, CDR2 FQNEAQ (reference sequence). This CDR3 contains 15 residues. V dropped 2 bases and J dropped 6; count of bases not matched to a gene: 3. CDR3 sequence: CASSLTSGTAGELFF. In DNA form, the CDR3 reads TGTGCCAGCAGCTTAACTAGCGGGACGGCCGGGGAGCTGTTTTTT.

The chain is built from TRBV19 and TRBJ2-1; D is possibly TRBD1 or TRBD2 (5 bases each). CDR1 and CDR2 (germline): LNHDA, SQIVND (reference sequence). The CDR3 runs 14 residues. Between the trimmed V and J ends, which lost 6 bases and 3 bases, there was a span of 12 bases. This CDR3 is CASRMRDHYNEQFF. In DNA, the CDR3 is TGTGCCAGTAGAATGAGGGACCACTACAATGAGCAGTTCTTC.

This clone has a single count. The V and J genes are TRBV4-1 and TRBJ2-3; possible D gene TRBD1, 6 bases. The germline CDR1 and CDR2 sequences are MGHRA and YSYEKL. This CDR3 is 15 amino acids long. V lost 0 bases and J 7 bases, leaving 14 bases between the germline ends. For the CDR3, the DNA is TGCGCCAGCAGCCAAGAAGGAACAGGGCCGAATACGCAGTATTTT. Its protein product is CASSQEGTGPNTQYF.

The chain combines TRBV19 with TRBJ2-6, with TRBD1 identical over 8 bases. The germline CDR1 and CDR2 sequences are LNHDA and SQIVND (reference sequence). This CDR3 region has 17 residues. V shed 4 bases, J shed 7 bases, and the junction held 12 bases outside the gene matches. CDR3: CASSTDRQGSSANVLTF. The DNA for the CDR3 is TGTGCCAGTAGTACCGACAGACAGGGGAGTAGTGCCAACGTCCTGACTTTC.

V and J are TRBV6-5 and TRBJ1-1; 8 bases are shared with TRBD1. V was pared by 11 bases and J by 4 bases, with 6 bases of the junction left unmatched. Germline V gene lookup returns CDR1 MNHEY and CDR2 SVGAGI. The CDR3 has 12 residues. Here the CDR3 reads CAAQGVGTEAFF. CDR3 DNA sequence: TGTGCCGCACAGGGGGTCGGCACTGAAGCTTTCTTT.

This chain connects TRBV10-2 to TRBJ1-1; 8 bases match TRBD1. The CDR3 totals 15 residues. The J segment lost 5 bases and the V segment lost 3 bases, leaving 8 bases of the junction unmatched. CDR1 is WSHSY and CDR2 is SAAADI in the germline V gene. CDR3 loop: CASSDNRGGGTEAFF. DNA of the CDR3: TGCGCCAGCAGTGATAACAGGGGGGGAGGAACTGAAGCTTTCTTT.

J is TRBJ1-3 and V is TRBV30; D ambiguous. In germline, CDR1 is GTSNPN, CDR2 SVGIG (reference sequence). With 0 bases removed from V and 4 bases from J, the gap between germline ends came to 7 bases. The CDR3 runs 13 residues. CDR3 bases: TGTGCCTGGAGTGTTTCCTTGGGAAACACCATATATTTT. The encoded protein is CAWSVSLGNTIYF.

The chain employs TRBV7-9 and TRBJ2-5, with no clear D. V lost 3 bases, J lost 2 bases, and 16 bases lay in between. Looked up from germline, CDR1 is SEHNR and CDR2 is FQNEAQ (reference sequence). The CDR3 is 16 amino acids. The CDR3 here is CASSFLMSGEQETQYF. CDR3 bases: TGTGCCAGCAGCTTTCTAATGTCCGGAGAGCAAGAGACCCAGTACTTC.

This CDR3 reads CASSLDGSFTLHF. The CDR3, as DNA: TGTGCCAGCAGCTTAGATGGCAGTTTTACCCTCCACTTT. The gene calls are TRBV11-2 and TRBJ1-6, with D unresolved. The V end was cut by 0 bases, the J end by 14 bases, with 11 bases between. There are 13 residues in the CDR3. The germline CDR1 and CDR2 sequences are SGHAT and FQNNGV.

The chain joins TRBV19 to TRBJ1-6, with 7 bases that match TRBD1. This CDR3 comprises 15 residues. The germline V gene has CDR1 LNHDA and CDR2 SQIVND (reference sequence). Trimming cost V 1 base and J 10 bases; bases outside gene matches: 7. CDR3 coding DNA: TGTGCCAGTAGTATAGTTACAGGGACAGAATCACCCCTCCACTTT. This sequence encodes CASSIVTGTESPLHF.

This clone has a single count. V usage is TRBV11-2 and J usage is TRBJ2-2; 13 nucleotides line up with TRBD2. There are 16 residues in the CDR3. CDR1 and CDR2 (germline): SGHAT, FQNNGV. Unmatched junction bases numbered 8, after V lost 5 bases and J lost 8 bases. CDR3 DNA: TGTGCCAGCAGCCTCACTAGCGGGAGGGCCGGAGGGGAGCTGTTTTTT. Translating it yields CASSLTSGRAGGELFF.

The chain is built from TRBV10-3 and TRBJ2-2, with D unclear. Trimming stripped 10 bases from V and 4 bases from J, with 19 bases between. There are 15 residues in the CDR3. Germline V gene sequence: CDR1 ENHRY, CDR2 SYGVKD. The CDR3 sequence: CATTEWDRGTGELFF. The CDR3 DNA is TGTGCCACAACTGAGTGGGATCGCGGCACCGGGGAGCTGTTTTTT.

V usage is TRBV7-9 and J usage is TRBJ2-7; 11 bases map to TRBD1. Germline CDR1 is SEHNR and CDR2 is FQNEAQ (reference sequence). The CDR3 has 14 amino acids. Trimming cost V 5 bases and J 4 bases; bases outside gene matches: 4. Here the CDR3 reads CASSPWDRGYEQYF. Written as DNA, the CDR3 is TGTGCCAGCAGCCCCTGGGACAGGGGGTACGAGCAGTACTTC.

This chain links TRBV11-3 with TRBJ2-1; TRBD2 matches at 9 bases. Per the germline V gene, CDR1 is SGHNT and CDR2 is YENEEA. V lost 3 bases, J lost 7 bases, and 13 bases stayed unmatched. The CDR3 has 17 amino acids. The chain's CDR3 is CASSFSWREGLGNEQFF. The CDR3 DNA sequence: TGTGCCAGCAGCTTCTCGTGGCGGGAGGGCCTTGGAAATGAGCAGTTCTTC. The full variable domain, completed using reference TRBV11-3 and TRBJ2-1, is EAGVVQSPRYKIIEKKQPVAFWCNPISGHNTLYWYLQNLGQGPELLIRYENEEAVDDSQLPKDRFSAERLKGVDSTLKIQPAELGDSAVYLCASSFSWREGLGNEQFFGPGTRLTVL.

This chain uses TRBV19 with TRBJ2-1; D is tentatively TRBD1 or TRBD2 (6 bases each). The CDR3 contains 15 residues. Germline V gene lookup returns CDR1 LNHDA and CDR2 SQIVND (reference sequence). Trimming shortened V by 9 bases and J by 4 bases, and 19 bases separated the two germline ends. The CDR3 bases are TGTGCCAGCCATGAGGGGGGCCCCAATTACAATGAGCAGTTCTTC. Amino acids: CASHEGGPNYNEQFF. The whole variable domain, remainder taken from reference TRBV19 and TRBJ2-1, is DGGITQSPKYLFRKEGQNVTLSCEQNLNHDAMYWYRQDPGQGLRLIYYSQIVNDFQKGDIAEGYSVSREKKESFPLTVTSAQKNPTAFYLCASHEGGPNYNEQFFGPGTRLTVL.

The chain has TRBV27 and TRBJ2-6; D may be TRBD1 (6 bases). Germline-derived CDR1 and CDR2 are MNHEY and SMNVEV (reference sequence). This CDR3 has 16 residues. V lost 5 bases and J lost 2, with 13 bases in between. The CDR3 DNA reads as TGTGCCAGCAGTCCAAAAGACAGGACTGGGGCCAACGTCCTGACTTTC. This codes for CASSPKDRTGANVLTF.

This sequence joins TRBV6-1 and TRBJ2-3; 11 bases are a match to TRBD1. This CDR3 comprises 17 residues. Per germline, CDR1 MNHNS and CDR2 SASEGT. The trim removed 4 bases at V and 1 base at J, leaving 7 bases unmatched. The CDR3 sequence is CASSARGGQGGTDTQYF. CDR3 bases: TGTGCCAGCAGTGCCCGGGGGGGACAGGGGGGCACAGATACGCAGTATTTT.

This chain's CDR3 is CASSHPWGRGYNEQFF. The DNA for the CDR3 is TGCGCCAGCAGCCACCCCTGGGGCAGGGGTTACAATGAGCAGTTCTTC. The chain has TRBV4-1 and TRBJ2-1; weak D call: TRBD1 (6 bases). There are 16 residues in the CDR3. The germline gives CDR1 MGHRA, CDR2 YSYEKL. Deletions cut 3 bases from V and 4 bases from J, with 16 bases between.

In its sample, this clone was seen once. This chain connects TRBV27 to TRBJ1-1; possibly TRBD1 for D (5 bases). Per germline, CDR1 MNHEY and CDR2 SMNVEV (reference sequence). Trimming left V 6 bases short and J 5 bases short, with 7 bases between. This CDR3 comprises 11 residues. CDR3 region: CASRTVTEAFF. As DNA, the CDR3 is TGTGCCAGCAGGACAGTGACTGAAGCTTTCTTT.

The chain has TRBV11-2 and TRBJ2-4; no firm D call. The CDR3 has 16 amino acids. V lost 5 bases, J lost 5 bases, and 19 bases lay in between. CDR1 and CDR2 from the germline V gene are SGHAT and FQNNGV. This CDR3 reads CASSLTRAPGENIQYF. For the CDR3, the DNA is TGTGCCAGCAGCCTAACCCGGGCGCCAGGCGAAAACATTCAGTACTTC.

The chain combines TRBV18 with TRBJ1-6, with a possible D match to TRBD1 (6 bases). CDR3 length: 15 residues. Germline V gene sequence: CDR1 KGHSH, CDR2 LQKENI. Trimming shortened V by 4 bases and J by 8 bases, and 15 bases separated the two germline ends. Here the CDR3 DNA reads TGTGCCAGCTCACAGGGGGACGGGACCGATTCACCCCTCCACTTT. Residues: CASSQGDGTDSPLHF.

The J gene is TRBJ1-2, the V gene TRBV20-1; D not resolved. V lost 6 bases and J 6 bases, leaving 8 bases between the germline ends. The CDR3 length is 10 residues. Germline assignment: CDR1 DFQATT and CDR2 SNEGSKA (reference sequence). CDR3: CSATENGYTF. Here the CDR3 DNA reads TGCAGTGCCACGGAAAATGGCTACACCTTC.

This clone was counted once. The rearrangement uses TRBV19 and TRBJ1-6, with 7 nucleotides matching TRBD1. This CDR3 spans 14 amino acids. V lost 3 bases and J lost 9; bases outside the gene matches: 5. From germline, CDR1 is LNHDA and CDR2 SQIVND (reference sequence). CDR3 in DNA: TGTGCCAGTAGTATTGGACAGGCATTTTCACCCCTCCACTTT. This encodes CASSIGQAFSPLHF.